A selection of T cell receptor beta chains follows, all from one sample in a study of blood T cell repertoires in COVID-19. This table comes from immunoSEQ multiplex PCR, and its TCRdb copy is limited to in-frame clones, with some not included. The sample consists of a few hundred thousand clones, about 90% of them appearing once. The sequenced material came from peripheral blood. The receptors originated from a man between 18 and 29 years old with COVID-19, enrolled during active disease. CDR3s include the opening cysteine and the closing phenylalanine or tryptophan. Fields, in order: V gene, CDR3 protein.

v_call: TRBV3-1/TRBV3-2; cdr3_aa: CASSQDRTSGHYNEQFF
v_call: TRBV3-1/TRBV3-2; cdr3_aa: CASSPRGGGYTDTQYF
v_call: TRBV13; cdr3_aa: CASSHITSGFTYEQYF
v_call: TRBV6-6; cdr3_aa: CASSTTGYNNEQFF
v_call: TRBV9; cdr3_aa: CASNQLSGGLNNEQFF
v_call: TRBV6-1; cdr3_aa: CASSDPNQPQHF
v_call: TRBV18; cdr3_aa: CASSLDRDRVGSYTF
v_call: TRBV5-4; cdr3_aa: CASSLPGQDYNEQFF
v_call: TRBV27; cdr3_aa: CASRRPGQGGSYEQYF
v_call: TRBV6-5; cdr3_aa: CASSYRLAGGTGELFF
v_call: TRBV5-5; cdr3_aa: CASSRTGRNYGYTF
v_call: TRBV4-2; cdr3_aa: CASSQYGGLRGRANTGELFF
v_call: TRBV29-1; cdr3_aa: CSVAGRPSGSPYEQYF
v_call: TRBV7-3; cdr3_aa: CASSLGGTGTNYGYTF
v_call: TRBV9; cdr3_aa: CASSAGQALAPYEQYF
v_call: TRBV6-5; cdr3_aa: CASTPGGVQNIQYF
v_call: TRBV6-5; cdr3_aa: CASRREQDYGYTF
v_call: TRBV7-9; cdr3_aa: CASSLGGSGETQYF
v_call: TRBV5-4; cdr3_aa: CASSSTGGYTEAFF
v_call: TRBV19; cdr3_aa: CASSIEPEAYGYTF
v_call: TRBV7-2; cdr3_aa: CASSLGDSPTGELFF
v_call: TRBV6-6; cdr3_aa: CASSSGYSYEQYF
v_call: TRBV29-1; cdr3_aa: CSVREVVSAEQYF
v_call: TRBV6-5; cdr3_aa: CASTRDRGNNEQFF
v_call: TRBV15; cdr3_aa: CATSKTSGRTDTQYF
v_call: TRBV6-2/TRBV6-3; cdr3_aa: CASSYTAEAGRDEKLFF
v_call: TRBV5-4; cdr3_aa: CASSPPGIQETQYF